This T cell receptor (beta chain) was obtained from a study of cytomegalovirus exposure and HLA in healthy donors. Study results and caveats: In a later analysis, V- and J-gene trimming of beta chains associated with a DCLRE1C missense variant, replicated independently. Across HLA loci, a later analysis found differing TCR association rates, with DRB1 most and HLA-C fewest. TCR beta V segments were, for the most part, productive about 87% or about 30% of the time in an earlier analysis.

As for this clone: Its antigen is unknown.

Likely unrecorded immune exposures existed in these nominally healthy donors. Amplification used 60 Vbeta primers and 13 Jbeta primers. The repertoire was sequenced with immunoSEQ multiplex PCR; TCRdb's copy has only in-frame clones and lacks some. The sample lists over 25,000 clones, about 70% occurring once. CDR3 length: 13 amino acids. Trimming removed 7 bases at V and 0 bases at J, with 10 bases between. Per germline, CDR1 MNHEY and CDR2 SVGAGI. The material sequenced was PBMCs. The TCR was taken from a woman between 50 and 59 years old in good health and CMV-seronegative. The rearrangement uses TRBV6-5 and TRBJ2-7; D is undetermined. CDR3 coding DNA: TGTGCCAGCAAAGACACGCTCTCCTACGAGCAGTACTTC. Its translation is CASKDTLSYEQYF.